This T cell receptor beta chain was captured in a study of control samples from healthy donors and cancer patients. Profiled with immunoSEQ multiplex PCR; TCRdb holds only in-frame clones, not every one. The data show about 200,000 clones, 90% to 95% seen once. This clone has only a few counts. Additional DNA sequences in this sample encode the identical CDR3. This sequence originates from a man aged 30 to 39 in good health. Sequencing input: blood.

In nucleotides, the CDR3 is TGTGCCAGCAGAGACAGGAGGGATGAAAAACTGTTTTTT. The encoded protein is CASRDRRDEKLFF. The chain links TRBV2 to TRBJ1-4; TRBD1 might be the D (6 bases). The length of the CDR3 is 13 residues. Trimming shortened V by 6 bases and J by 6 bases, and 11 bases separated the two germline ends. The germline V gene has CDR1 SNHLY and CDR2 FYNNEI.